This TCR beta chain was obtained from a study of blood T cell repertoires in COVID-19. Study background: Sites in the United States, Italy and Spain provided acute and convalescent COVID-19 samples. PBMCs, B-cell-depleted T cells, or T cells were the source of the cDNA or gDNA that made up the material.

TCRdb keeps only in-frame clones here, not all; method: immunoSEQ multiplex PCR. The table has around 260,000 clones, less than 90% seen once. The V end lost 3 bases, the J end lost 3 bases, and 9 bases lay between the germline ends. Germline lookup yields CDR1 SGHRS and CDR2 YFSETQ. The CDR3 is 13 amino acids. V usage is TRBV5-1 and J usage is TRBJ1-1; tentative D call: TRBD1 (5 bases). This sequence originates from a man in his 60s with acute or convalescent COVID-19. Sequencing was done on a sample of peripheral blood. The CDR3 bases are TGCGCCAGCAGCTCTGGACACTACACTGAAGCTTTCTTT. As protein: CASSSGHYTEAFF. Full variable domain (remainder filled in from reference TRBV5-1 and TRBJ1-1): KAGVTQTPRYLIKTRGQQVTLSCSPISGHRSVSWYQQTPGQGLQFLFEYFSETQRNKGNFPGRFSGRQFSNSRSEMNVSTLELGDSALYLCASSSGHYTEAFFGQGTRLTVV.